What follows is one T cell receptor (beta chain) and its context. These data are taken from a study of Graves' ophthalmopathy and Graves' hyperthyroidism. Amplification from RNA transcripts yielded the TCR beta CDR3 regions. HTBI-primed first-round RT-PCR preceded second-round multiplex PCR. TCRdb passed the multiplex PCR reads through MiXCR, listing each CDR3 protein once. The repertoire has roughly 500,000 distinct CDR3 sequences, 14% of them found once; the top ten carry 8% to 10%. The CDR3 sequence is 17 residues long. The V segment lost 5 bases and the J segment 0 bases; nucleotides outside the gene matches: 11. In germline, CDR1 is MNHNS, CDR2 SASEGT.

This chain joins TRBV6-1 and TRBJ2-7, with 9 positions matching TRBD1. The sequencing input was blood. This TCR was sampled from a woman aged 30 to 39 with Graves' ophthalmopathy. CDR3 coding DNA: TGTGCCAGCAGTCCGCTTGGACAGGGGTCATACTCCTACGAGCAGTACTTC. Its protein product is CASSPLGQGSYSYEQYF.